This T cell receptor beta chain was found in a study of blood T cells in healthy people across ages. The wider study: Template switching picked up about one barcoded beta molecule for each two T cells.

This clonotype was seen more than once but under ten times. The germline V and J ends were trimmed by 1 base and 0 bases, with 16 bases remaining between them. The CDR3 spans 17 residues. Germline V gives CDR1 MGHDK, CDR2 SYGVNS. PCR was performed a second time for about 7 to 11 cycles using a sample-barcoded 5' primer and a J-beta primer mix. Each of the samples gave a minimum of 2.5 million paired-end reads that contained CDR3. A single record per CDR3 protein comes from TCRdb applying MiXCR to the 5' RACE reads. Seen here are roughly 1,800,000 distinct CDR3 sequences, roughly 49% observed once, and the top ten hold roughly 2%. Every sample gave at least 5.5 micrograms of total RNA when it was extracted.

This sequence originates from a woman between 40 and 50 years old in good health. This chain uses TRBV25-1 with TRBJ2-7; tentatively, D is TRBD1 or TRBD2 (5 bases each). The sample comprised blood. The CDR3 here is CASSEWRRGDSSYEQYF. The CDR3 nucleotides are TGTGCCAGCAGTGAATGGCGTAGGGGAGACAGCTCCTACGAGCAGTACTTC.